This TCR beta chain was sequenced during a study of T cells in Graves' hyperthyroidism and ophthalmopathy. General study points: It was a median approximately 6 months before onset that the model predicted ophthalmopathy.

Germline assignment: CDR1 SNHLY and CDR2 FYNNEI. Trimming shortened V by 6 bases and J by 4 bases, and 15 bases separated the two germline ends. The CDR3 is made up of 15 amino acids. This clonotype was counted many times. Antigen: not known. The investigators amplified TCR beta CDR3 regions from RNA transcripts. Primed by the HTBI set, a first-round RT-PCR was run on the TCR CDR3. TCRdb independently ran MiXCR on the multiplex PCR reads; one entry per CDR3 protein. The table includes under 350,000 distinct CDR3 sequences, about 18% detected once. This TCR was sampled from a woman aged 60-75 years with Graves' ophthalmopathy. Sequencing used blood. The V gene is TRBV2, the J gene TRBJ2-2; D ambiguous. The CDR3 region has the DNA TGTGCCAGCAGACGAACAGAGATAGGCACCGGGGAGCTGTTTTTT. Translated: CASRRTEIGTGELFF. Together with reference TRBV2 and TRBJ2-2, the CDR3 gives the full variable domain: EPEVTQTPSHQVTQMGQEVILRCVPISNHLYFYWYRQILGQKVEFLVSFYNNEISEKSEIFDDQFSVERPDGSNFTLKIRSTKLEDSAMYFCASRRTEIGTGELFFGEGSRLTVL.